This T cell receptor beta chain was profiled in a study of breast tumors, draining lymph nodes, adjacent tissues. TCRdb analysed the multiplex PCR reads with MiXCR anew, one entry per CDR3 protein. The sample includes approximately 250,000 distinct CDR3 sequences, less than 35% of them seen just once. The lymph nodes were axillary draining lymph nodes from breast cancer patients. This clonotype was observed many times. Antigen: not known. General study points: The data were judged consistent with most tumor T cells coming from lymph node and expanding in tumor. Compared with basal-like, luminal-like tumors shared significantly more repertoire with nontumor tissue. Tumor repertoires ranked between lymph nodes and nontumor tissue in diversity, with V and J gene preferences.

The CDR3 extends over 13 amino acids. Germline V lookup: CDR1 MNHEY, CDR2 SVGAGI. The V and J ends lost 8 bases and 10 bases respectively, with 15 bases between them. The material sequenced was axillary lymph node tissue. The chain recombines TRBV6-5 with TRBJ1-6; D perhaps matches TRBD1 (5 bases). This TCR was recovered from a female donor with breast cancer. Some clones in this sample may be carry-over from other donors' samples. The DNA for the CDR3 is TGTGCCAGCGGGGGGGGAAGTGGCTCACCCCTCCACTTT. This sequence encodes CASGGGSGSPLHF.